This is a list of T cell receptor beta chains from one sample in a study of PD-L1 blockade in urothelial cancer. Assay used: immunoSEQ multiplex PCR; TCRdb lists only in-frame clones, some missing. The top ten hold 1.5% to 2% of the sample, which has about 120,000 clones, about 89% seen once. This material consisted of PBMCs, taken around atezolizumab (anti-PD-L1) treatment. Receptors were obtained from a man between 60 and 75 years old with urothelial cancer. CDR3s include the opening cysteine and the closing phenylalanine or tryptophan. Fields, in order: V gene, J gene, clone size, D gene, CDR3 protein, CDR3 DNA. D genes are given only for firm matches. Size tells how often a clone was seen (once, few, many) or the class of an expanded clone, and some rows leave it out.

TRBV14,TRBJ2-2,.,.,CASRLNTGELFF,TGTGCCAGCAGACTGAACACCGGGGAGCTGTTTTTT
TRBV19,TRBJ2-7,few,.,CASSPRQHLGYEQYF,TGTGCCAGTAGTCCCCGACAGCATCTGGGCTACGAGCAGTACTTC
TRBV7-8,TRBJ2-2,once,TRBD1,CASSPGQGNTNTGELFF,TGTGCCAGCAGCCCCGGACAGGGGAATACGAACACCGGGGAGCTGTTTTTT
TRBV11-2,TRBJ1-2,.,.,CASSGHNSGRVNYGYTF,TGTGCCAGCAGCGGCCACAACAGTGGCAGGGTGAACTATGGCTACACCTTC
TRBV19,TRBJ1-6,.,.,CASSRTGRASYNSPLHF,TGTGCCAGTAGTCGGACCGGGAGGGCCTCCTATAATTCACCCCTCCACTTT
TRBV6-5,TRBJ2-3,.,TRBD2,CASSYSWRAGADTQYF,TGTGCCAGCAGTTACTCATGGCGCGCGGGGGCAGATACGCAGTATTTT
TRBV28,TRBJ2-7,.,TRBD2,CASSQTSNLFQYF,TGTGCCAGCAGTCAGACTAGCAACCTGTTTCAGTACTTC
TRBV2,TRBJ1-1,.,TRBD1,CASSDAGGNTEAFF,TGTGCCAGCAGTGATGCAGGGGGCAACACTGAAGCTTTCTTT
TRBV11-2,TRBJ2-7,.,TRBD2,CASSFDSGREAYEQYF,TGTGCCAGCAGCTTCGATAGCGGGAGAGAAGCCTACGAGCAGTACTTC
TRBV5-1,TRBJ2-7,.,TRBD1,CASSIGTGSIEQYF,TGCGCCAGCAGCATCGGGACAGGGTCGATCGAGCAGTACTTC
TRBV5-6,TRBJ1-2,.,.,CASSLGTGTTTWAGYTF,TGTGCCAGCAGCTTGGGGACCGGGACAACGACCTGGGCTGGCTACACCTTC
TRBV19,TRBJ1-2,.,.,CASSLPQGANYGYTF,TGTGCCAGTAGTCTCCCACAGGGAGCTAACTATGGCTACACCTTC